Listed below are T cell receptor beta chains from one sample, sequenced in a study of blood T cell repertoires in COVID-19. The assay was immunoSEQ multiplex PCR, and TCRdb's table has in-frame clones only and misses some. The sample yields roughly 110,000 clones, roughly 90% seen once. The sequencing sample was made of peripheral blood. Source of these receptors: a man in his forties with active or convalescent COVID-19. CDR3s include the opening cysteine and the closing phenylalanine or tryptophan. The order of the fields is CDR3 protein, CDR3 DNA, J gene, D gene, V gene, clone size. A D gene is named only where the DNA matches it firmly. Not every row has a clone size; where given, it reads once, few, many or a size class.

CDR3 protein: CASSRGGVDHNEQFF
CDR3 DNA: TGTGCCAGCAGCCGTGGGGGGGTGGACCACAATGAGCAGTTCTTC
J gene: TRBJ2-1
D gene: TRBD2
V gene: TRBV7-3
clone size: -

CDR3 protein: CASSSGLGIPETQYF
CDR3 DNA: TGTGCCAGCAGTTCGGGATTAGGTATTCCAGAGACCCAGTACTTC
J gene: TRBJ2-5
D gene: -
V gene: TRBV27
clone size: -

CDR3 protein: CASSQDSAAREQFF
CDR3 DNA: TGTGCCAGCAGCCAAGATTCTGCGGCCCGGGAGCAGTTCTTC
J gene: TRBJ2-1
D gene: -
V gene: TRBV3-1/TRBV3-2
clone size: -

CDR3 protein: CASAPGDSNQPQHF
CDR3 DNA: TGCGCCAGCGCCCCGGGGGATAGCAATCAGCCCCAGCATTTT
J gene: TRBJ1-5
D gene: -
V gene: TRBV5-1
clone size: -

CDR3 protein: CASSLTGELFF
CDR3 DNA: TGTGCCAGCAGCCTGACCGGGGAGCTGTTTTTT
J gene: TRBJ2-2
D gene: -
V gene: TRBV6-6
clone size: -

CDR3 protein: CASSPSGGITEAFF
CDR3 DNA: TGTGCCAGCAGTCCCTCGGGGGGAATAACTGAAGCTTTCTTT
J gene: TRBJ1-1
D gene: -
V gene: TRBV6-5
clone size: -

CDR3 protein: CASSQGRGAEVWNEQYF
CDR3 DNA: TGCGCCAGCAGCCAAGGCCGGGGGGCGGAGGTCTGGAACGAGCAGTACTTC
J gene: TRBJ2-7
D gene: -
V gene: TRBV4-1
clone size: -

CDR3 protein: CASSLADLNTGELFF
CDR3 DNA: TGTGCCAGCAGTCTAGCGGACCTTAACACCGGGGAGCTGTTTTTT
J gene: TRBJ2-2
D gene: TRBD2
V gene: TRBV2
clone size: few

CDR3 protein: CASSEQAGSAYEQYF
CDR3 DNA: TGTGCCAGCAGTGAACAGGCGGGGTCGGCCTACGAGCAGTACTTC
J gene: TRBJ2-7
D gene: -
V gene: TRBV6-1
clone size: few

CDR3 protein: CASSPGFGESRSGYTF
CDR3 DNA: TGTGCCAGTAGTCCGGGATTCGGGGAGAGTCGCAGTGGCTACACCTTC
J gene: TRBJ1-2
D gene: -
V gene: TRBV19
clone size: -

CDR3 protein: CASSLYTDTQYF
CDR3 DNA: TGTGCCAGCAGCCTATACACAGATACGCAGTATTTT
J gene: TRBJ2-3
D gene: -
V gene: TRBV11-2
clone size: -

CDR3 protein: CASSLALTGTGYNEQFF
CDR3 DNA: TGTGCCAGCAGCTTAGCCTTAACCGGGACTGGATACAATGAGCAGTTCTTC
J gene: TRBJ2-1
D gene: -
V gene: TRBV7-2
clone size: once

CDR3 protein: CASSGTPGGGASEYEQYF
CDR3 DNA: TGTGCCAGCAGTGGGACACCGGGGGGAGGAGCCTCGGAGTACGAGCAGTACTTC
J gene: TRBJ2-7
D gene: -
V gene: TRBV28
clone size: -

CDR3 protein: CASSENVRGNGYTF
CDR3 DNA: TGTGCCAGCAGTGAAAATGTACGGGGGAATGGCTACACCTTC
J gene: TRBJ1-2
D gene: -
V gene: TRBV25-1
clone size: once

CDR3 protein: CAISREGGNQPQHF
CDR3 DNA: TGTGCCATCAGCAGGGAGGGGGGAAATCAGCCCCAGCATTTT
J gene: TRBJ1-5
D gene: -
V gene: TRBV10-3
clone size: -

CDR3 protein: CASSIQEANTEAFF
CDR3 DNA: TGTGCCAGTAGTATTCAGGAGGCGAACACTGAAGCTTTCTTT
J gene: TRBJ1-1
D gene: -
V gene: TRBV19
clone size: -

CDR3 protein: CASSNLANTEAFF
CDR3 DNA: TGCGCCAGCAGCAATCTGGCTAACACTGAAGCTTTCTTT
J gene: TRBJ1-1
D gene: -
V gene: TRBV5-1
clone size: -

CDR3 protein: CASSLVLGDLYEQYF
CDR3 DNA: TGTGCCAGCAGCTTAGTGTTGGGAGACCTCTACGAGCAGTACTTC
J gene: TRBJ2-7
D gene: -
V gene: TRBV7-2
clone size: -

CDR3 protein: CASSALAGGPYEQYF
CDR3 DNA: TGTGCCAGCAGCGCCTTAGCGGGAGGCCCCTACGAGCAGTACTTC
J gene: TRBJ2-7
D gene: TRBD2
V gene: TRBV6-2/TRBV6-3
clone size: -

CDR3 protein: CASSKERDEQYF
CDR3 DNA: TGTGCCAGCAGCAAAGAGAGGGACGAGCAGTACTTC
J gene: TRBJ2-7
D gene: -
V gene: TRBV21-1
clone size: -

CDR3 protein: CASSLVLAGDTGELFF
CDR3 DNA: TGTGCCAGCAGCTTGGTGCTAGCGGGAGACACCGGGGAGCTGTTTTTT
J gene: TRBJ2-2
D gene: TRBD2
V gene: TRBV5-4
clone size: few

CDR3 protein: CASSFGTSTDTQYF
CDR3 DNA: TGCGCCAGCAGCTTCGGGACTAGCACAGATACGCAGTATTTT
J gene: TRBJ2-3
D gene: -
V gene: TRBV5-1
clone size: -

CDR3 protein: CASTQLATNEKLFF
CDR3 DNA: TGTGCCAGCACCCAATTAGCAACTAATGAAAAACTGTTTTTT
J gene: TRBJ1-4
D gene: -
V gene: TRBV28
clone size: -

CDR3 protein: CASSLAPTGLRPEAFF
CDR3 DNA: TGTGCCAGCAGCTTGGCCCCGACAGGGTTAAGGCCTGAAGCTTTCTTT
J gene: TRBJ1-1
D gene: TRBD1
V gene: TRBV5-4
clone size: once

CDR3 protein: CATSRPPSVSYEQYF
CDR3 DNA: TGTGCCACCAGCAGACCGCCCAGTGTCTCCTACGAGCAGTACTTC
J gene: TRBJ2-7
D gene: -
V gene: TRBV15
clone size: once

CDR3 protein: CASGLKGGTEAFF
CDR3 DNA: TGTGCTAGTGGTTTGAAAGGGGGCACTGAAGCTTTCTTT
J gene: TRBJ1-1
D gene: -
V gene: TRBV12-5
clone size: -

CDR3 protein: CASSPQGAVSNEQFF
CDR3 DNA: TGTGCCAGTAGTCCGCAGGGGGCGGTATCGAATGAGCAGTTCTTC
J gene: TRBJ2-1
D gene: TRBD1
V gene: TRBV19
clone size: once

CDR3 protein: CASRDDRWADEAFF
CDR3 DNA: TGTGCCAGCAGGGACGACAGGTGGGCGGATGAAGCTTTCTTT
J gene: TRBJ1-1
D gene: -
V gene: TRBV2
clone size: few

CDR3 protein: CASSFTRGWGTGELFF
CDR3 DNA: TGTGCCAGCAGTTTTACGCGGGGTTGGGGCACCGGGGAGCTGTTTTTT
J gene: TRBJ2-2
D gene: -
V gene: TRBV28
clone size: -

CDR3 protein: CASSEWAGGNEQYF
CDR3 DNA: TGTGCCAGCAGTGAATGGGCAGGGGGGAACGAGCAGTACTTC
J gene: TRBJ2-7
D gene: -
V gene: TRBV6-1
clone size: -

CDR3 protein: CASSYSGSQPQHF
CDR3 DNA: TGTGCCAGCAGTTATTCCGGGTCTCAGCCCCAGCATTTT
J gene: TRBJ1-5
D gene: -
V gene: TRBV6-5
clone size: -